This T cell receptor beta chain was recorded in a study of blood T cell repertoires in COVID-19. Study-wide background: Acute and convalescent COVID-19 specimens originated in the United States, Italy and Spain. T cells, B-cell-depleted T cells, or PBMCs supplied cDNA or gDNA.

Study processing details: Estimation of nucleated cell counts relied on the amplification of reference gene primers. Sequencing was performed with immunoSEQ multiplex PCR; in TCRdb, only in-frame clones are kept and a portion is missing. V and J calls and clone size are as listed in that table; D and trimming were resolved from the DNA. The sample lists 150,000 to 200,000 clones; less than 90% were seen once. The specimen sequenced was peripheral blood. The clonotype comes from a woman in her seventies with acute or convalescent COVID-19.

This CDR3 is CASSLALRTTDTQYF. The CDR3 DNA reads as TGTGCCAGCAGCTTAGCGCTGCGTACGACAGATACGCAGTATTTT. The chain joins TRBV7-2 to TRBJ2-3; D unclear. V lost 0 bases, J lost 3 bases, and 10 bases lay in between. Germline CDR1 is SGHTA and CDR2 is FQGNSA. The CDR3 runs to 15 residues.